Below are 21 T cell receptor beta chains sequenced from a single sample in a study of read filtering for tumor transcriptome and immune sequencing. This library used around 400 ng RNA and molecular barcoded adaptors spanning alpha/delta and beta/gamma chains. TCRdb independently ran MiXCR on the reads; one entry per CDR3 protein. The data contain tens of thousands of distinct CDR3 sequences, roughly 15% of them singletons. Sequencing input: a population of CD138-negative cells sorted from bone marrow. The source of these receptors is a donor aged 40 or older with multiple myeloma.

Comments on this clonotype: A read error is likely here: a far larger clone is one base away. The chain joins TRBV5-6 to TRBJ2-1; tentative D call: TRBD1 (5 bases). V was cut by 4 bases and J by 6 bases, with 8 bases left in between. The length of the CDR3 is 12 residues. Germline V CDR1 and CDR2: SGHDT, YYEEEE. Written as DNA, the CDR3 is TGTGCCAGCAGCGCTACAGGCAATGAGCAGTTCTTC. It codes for CASSATGNEQFF.

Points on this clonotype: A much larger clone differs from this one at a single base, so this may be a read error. In nucleotides, the CDR3 is TGCGCCAGCAGACCGACCGGCTGGGACATCGGGGAGCTGTTTTTT. It specifies CASRPTGWDIGELFF. This sequence joins TRBV4-1 and TRBJ2-2; D may be TRBD1 (6 bases). The CDR3 loop spans 15 amino acids. Germline V CDR1 and CDR2: MGHRA, YSYEKL. The ends were cut back, 6 bases at V and 7 bases at J, with 18 bases in the middle.

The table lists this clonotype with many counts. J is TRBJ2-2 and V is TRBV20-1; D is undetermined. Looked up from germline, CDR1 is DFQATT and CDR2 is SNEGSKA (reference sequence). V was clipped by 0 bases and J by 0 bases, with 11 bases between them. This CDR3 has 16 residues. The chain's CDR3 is CSARDLQFANTGELFF. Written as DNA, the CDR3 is TGCAGTGCTAGAGATCTACAGTTCGCGAACACCGGGGAGCTGTTTTTT.

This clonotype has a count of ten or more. Written as DNA, the CDR3 is TGCGCCAGCAGCCGGACAGGGTACTACGAGCAGTACTTC. Its protein is CASSRTGYYEQYF. This chain joins TRBV10-2 and TRBJ2-7; 8 positions agree with TRBD1. Germline V gene data show CDR1 as WSHSY and CDR2 as SAAADI. This CDR3 has 13 residues. V lost 6 bases to trimming and J lost 3 bases; unmatched junction nucleotides: 4.

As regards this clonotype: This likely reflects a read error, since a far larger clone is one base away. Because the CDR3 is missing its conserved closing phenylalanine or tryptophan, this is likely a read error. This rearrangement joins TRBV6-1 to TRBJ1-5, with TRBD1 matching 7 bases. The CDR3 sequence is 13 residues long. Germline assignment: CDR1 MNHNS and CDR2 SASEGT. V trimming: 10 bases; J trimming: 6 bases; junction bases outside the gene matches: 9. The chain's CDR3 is CATTDRAGQPQHS. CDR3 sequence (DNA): TGTGCCACCACAGACAGGGCCGGTCAGCCCCAGCATTCT.

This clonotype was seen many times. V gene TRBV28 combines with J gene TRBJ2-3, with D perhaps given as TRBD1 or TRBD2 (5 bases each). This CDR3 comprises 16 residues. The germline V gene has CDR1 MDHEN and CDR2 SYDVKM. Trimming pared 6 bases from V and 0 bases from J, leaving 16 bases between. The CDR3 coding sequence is TGTGCCAGCAGCTCGTCGTGGGGGTCTAGCACAGATACGCAGTATTTT. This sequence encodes CASSSSWGSSTDTQYF.

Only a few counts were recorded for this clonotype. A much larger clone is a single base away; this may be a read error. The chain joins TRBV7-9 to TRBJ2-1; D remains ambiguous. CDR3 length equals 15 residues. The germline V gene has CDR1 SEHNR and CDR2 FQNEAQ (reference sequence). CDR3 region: CASSPRTVSYNGQFF. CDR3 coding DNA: TGTGCCAGCAGCCCCAGGACGGTCTCCTACAATGGGCAGTTCTTC.

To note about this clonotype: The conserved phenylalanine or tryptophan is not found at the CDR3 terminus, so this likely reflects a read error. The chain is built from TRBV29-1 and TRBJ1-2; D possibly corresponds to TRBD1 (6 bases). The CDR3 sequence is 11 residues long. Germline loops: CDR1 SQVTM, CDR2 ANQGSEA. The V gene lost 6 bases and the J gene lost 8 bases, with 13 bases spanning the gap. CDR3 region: CSVLGAGGYTL. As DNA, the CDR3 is TGCAGCGTATTGGGGGCGGGCGGCTACACCCTC.

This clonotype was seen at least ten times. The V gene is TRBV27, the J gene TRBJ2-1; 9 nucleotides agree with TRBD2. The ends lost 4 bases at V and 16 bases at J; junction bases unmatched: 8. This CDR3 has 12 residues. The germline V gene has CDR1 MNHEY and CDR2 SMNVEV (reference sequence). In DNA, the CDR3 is TGTGCCAGCAGTTCGGTAGCGGGAGAGTCCTTCTTC. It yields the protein CASSSVAGESFF.

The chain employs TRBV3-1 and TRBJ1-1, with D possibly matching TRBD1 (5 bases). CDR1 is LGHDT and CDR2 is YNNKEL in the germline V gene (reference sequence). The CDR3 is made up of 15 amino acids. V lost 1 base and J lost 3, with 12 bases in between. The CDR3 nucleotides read TGTGCCAGCAGCCAAGGACCTCGGGGGGACACTGAAGCTTTCTTT. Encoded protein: CASSQGPRGDTEAFF.

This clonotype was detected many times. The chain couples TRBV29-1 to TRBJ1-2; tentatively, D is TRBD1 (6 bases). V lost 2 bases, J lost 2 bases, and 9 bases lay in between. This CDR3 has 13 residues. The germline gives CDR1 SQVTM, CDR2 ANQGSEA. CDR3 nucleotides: TGCAGCGTTGAATCGGACAGAAACTATGGCTACACCTTC. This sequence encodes CSVESDRNYGYTF.

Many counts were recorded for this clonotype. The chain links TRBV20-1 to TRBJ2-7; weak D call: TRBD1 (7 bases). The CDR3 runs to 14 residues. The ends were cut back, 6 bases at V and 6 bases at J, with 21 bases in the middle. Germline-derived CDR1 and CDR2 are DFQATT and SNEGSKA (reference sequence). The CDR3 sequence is CSAYPGAGGGEQYF. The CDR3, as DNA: TGCAGTGCCTATCCGGGGGCAGGGGGAGGCGAGCAGTACTTC.

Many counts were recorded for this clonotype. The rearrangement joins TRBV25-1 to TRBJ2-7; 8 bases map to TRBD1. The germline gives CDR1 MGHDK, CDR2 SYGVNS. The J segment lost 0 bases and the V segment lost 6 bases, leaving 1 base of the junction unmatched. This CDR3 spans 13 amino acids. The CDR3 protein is CASRGTGSYEQYF. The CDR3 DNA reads TGTGCCAGCAGAGGGACAGGCTCCTACGAGCAGTACTTC.

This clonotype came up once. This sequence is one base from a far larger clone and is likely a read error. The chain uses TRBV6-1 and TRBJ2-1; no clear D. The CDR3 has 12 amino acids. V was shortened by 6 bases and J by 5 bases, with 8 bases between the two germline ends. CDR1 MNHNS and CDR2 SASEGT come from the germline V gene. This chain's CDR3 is CASRIGNNEQFF. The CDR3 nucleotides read TGTGCCAGCAGGATAGGGAACAATGAGCAGTTCTTC.

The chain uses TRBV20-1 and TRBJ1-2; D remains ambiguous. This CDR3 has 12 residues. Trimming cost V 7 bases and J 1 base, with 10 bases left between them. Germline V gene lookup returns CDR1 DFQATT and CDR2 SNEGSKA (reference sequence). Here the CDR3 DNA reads TGCAGTGTCCCACGCCATAACTATGGCTACACCTTC. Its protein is CSVPRHNYGYTF.

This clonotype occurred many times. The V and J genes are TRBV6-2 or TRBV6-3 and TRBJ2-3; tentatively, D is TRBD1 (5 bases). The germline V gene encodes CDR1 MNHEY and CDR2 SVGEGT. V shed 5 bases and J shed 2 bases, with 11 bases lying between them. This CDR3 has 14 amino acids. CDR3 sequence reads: CASSRGADTDTQYF. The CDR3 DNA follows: TGTGCCAGCAGTAGGGGTGCTGACACAGATACGCAGTATTTT.

CDR3 bases: TGTGCCAGTAGTTCCACTAGGGGGACGGGGAACACCGGGGAGCTGTTTTTT. It codes for CASSSTRGTGNTGELFF. The chain carries TRBV19 and TRBJ2-2; the D gene is possibly TRBD1 (6 bases). V lost 5 bases and J 1 base, leaving 17 bases between the germline ends. Germline-derived CDR1 and CDR2 are LNHDA and SQIVND (reference sequence). There are 17 residues in the CDR3.

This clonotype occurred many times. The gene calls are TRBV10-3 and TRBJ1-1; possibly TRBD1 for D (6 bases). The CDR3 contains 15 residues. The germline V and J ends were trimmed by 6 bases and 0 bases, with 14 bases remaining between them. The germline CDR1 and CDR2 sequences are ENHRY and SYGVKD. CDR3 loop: CAIRSTGTMNTEAFF. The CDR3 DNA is TGTGCCATCAGGAGTACCGGGACAATGAACACTGAAGCTTTCTTT.

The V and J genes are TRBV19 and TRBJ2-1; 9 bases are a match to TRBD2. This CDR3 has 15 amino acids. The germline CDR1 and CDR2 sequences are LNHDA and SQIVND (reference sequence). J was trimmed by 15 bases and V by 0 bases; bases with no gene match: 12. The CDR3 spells CASSIDLSLAGVVFF. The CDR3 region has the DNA TGTGCCAGTAGTATAGATCTCTCCTTAGCGGGAGTAGTGTTCTTC.

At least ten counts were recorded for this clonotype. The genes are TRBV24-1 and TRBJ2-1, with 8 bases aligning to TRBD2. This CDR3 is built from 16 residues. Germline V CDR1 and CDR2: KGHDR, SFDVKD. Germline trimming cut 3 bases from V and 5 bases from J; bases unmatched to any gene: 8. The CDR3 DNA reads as TGTGCCACCAGTGATCCACTAGCGGCGGCGGACAATGAGCAGTTCTTC. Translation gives CATSDPLAAADNEQFF.

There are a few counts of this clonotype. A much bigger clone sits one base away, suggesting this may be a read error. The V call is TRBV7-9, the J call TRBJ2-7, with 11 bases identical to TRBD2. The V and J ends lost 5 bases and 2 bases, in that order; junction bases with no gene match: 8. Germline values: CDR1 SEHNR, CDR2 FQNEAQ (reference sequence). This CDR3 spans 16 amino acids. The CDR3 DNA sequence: TGTGCCAGCAGCCCGACCGGGACTAGCGGACCCTACGAGCAGTACTTC. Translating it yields CASSPTGTSGPYEQYF. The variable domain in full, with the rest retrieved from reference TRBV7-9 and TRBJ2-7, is DTGVSQNPRHKITKRGQNVTFRCDPISEHNRLYWYRQTLGQGPEFLTYFQNEAQLEKSRLLSDRFSAERPKGSFSTLEIQRTEQGDSAMYLCASSPTGTSGPYEQYFGPGTRLTVT.